This T cell receptor beta chain emerged from a study of identical twins. Study outcomes and limitations: Out-of-frame TCR alpha sharing in monozygotic twins exceeded recombination model predictions. Cross-sectional statistical analysis was relied on for the conclusions, without the same donors being followed.

The CDR3 runs 15 residues. With V trimmed by 5 bases and J by 3 bases, 4 bases remained unmatched. A universal primer binding site was introduced by template switching. The final cDNA contained unique molecular identifiers. TCRdb re-derived calls from the 5' RACE reads in MiXCR, one entry per CDR3 protein. Among 510,000 or so distinct CDR3 sequences listed, about 16% were seen once. This clonotype was detected only a few times. What it binds is not known. The sample also formed part of further work on yellow fever vaccine responses in identical twins.

The sample was CD4+ T cells sorted from blood. The chain recombines TRBV12-3 or TRBV12-4 with TRBJ2-7, with TRBD2 matching over 13 bases. This sequence originates from a woman between 18 and 30 years old in good health. The CDR3 DNA reads TGTGCCAGCAGTCCAGGACTAGCGGGAGTCTACGAGCAGTACTTC. Translating it yields CASSPGLAGVYEQYF.